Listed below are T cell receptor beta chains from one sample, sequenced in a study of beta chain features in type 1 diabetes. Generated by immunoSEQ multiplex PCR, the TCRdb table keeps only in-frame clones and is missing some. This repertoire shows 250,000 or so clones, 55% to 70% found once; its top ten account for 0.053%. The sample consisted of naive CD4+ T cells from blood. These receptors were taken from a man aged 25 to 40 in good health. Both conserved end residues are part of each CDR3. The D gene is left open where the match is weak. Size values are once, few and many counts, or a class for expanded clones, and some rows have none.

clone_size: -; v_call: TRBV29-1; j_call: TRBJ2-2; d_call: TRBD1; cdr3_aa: CSVVRTGRGGELFF; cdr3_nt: TGCAGCGTTGTCCGGACAGGGAGAGGCGGGGAGCTGTTTTTT
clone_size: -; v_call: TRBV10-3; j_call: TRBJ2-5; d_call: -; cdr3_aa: CAISEQKGEETQYF; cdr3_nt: TGTGCCATCAGTGAGCAAAAAGGGGAAGAGACCCAGTACTTC
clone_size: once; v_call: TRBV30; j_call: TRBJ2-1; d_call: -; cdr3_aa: CAWSPLADPYNEQFF; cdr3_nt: TGTGCCTGGAGTCCCTTAGCGGACCCCTACAATGAGCAGTTCTTC
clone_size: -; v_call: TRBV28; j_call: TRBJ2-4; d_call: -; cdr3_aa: CASSATSAKNIQYF; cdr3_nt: TGTGCCAGCAGTGCGACGTCAGCCAAAAACATTCAGTACTTC
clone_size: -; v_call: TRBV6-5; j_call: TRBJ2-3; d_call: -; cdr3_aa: CASSSRGDTQYF; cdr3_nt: TGTGCCAGCAGTTCCAGGGGAGATACGCAGTATTTT
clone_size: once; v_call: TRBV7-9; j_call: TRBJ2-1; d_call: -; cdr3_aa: CASSLGWSDEQFF; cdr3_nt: TGTGCCAGCAGCTTAGGCTGGAGCGATGAGCAGTTCTTC
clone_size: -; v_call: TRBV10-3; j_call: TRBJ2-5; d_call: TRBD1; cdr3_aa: CAIRRSGGDGQETQYF; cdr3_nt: TGTGCCATCAGGAGGTCAGGGGGTGATGGGCAAGAGACCCAGTACTTC
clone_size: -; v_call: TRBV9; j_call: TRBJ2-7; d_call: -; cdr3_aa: CASSVGVANSYEQYF; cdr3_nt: TGTGCCAGCAGCGTAGGGGTAGCTAACTCCTACGAGCAGTACTTC
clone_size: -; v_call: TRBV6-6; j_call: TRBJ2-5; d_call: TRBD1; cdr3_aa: CASSAGQGRETQYF; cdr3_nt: TGTGCCAGCAGCGCGGGACAGGGGAGAGAGACCCAGTACTTC
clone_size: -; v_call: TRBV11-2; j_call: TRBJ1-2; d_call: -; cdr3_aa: CASSPKPGGYTF; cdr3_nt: TGTGCCAGCAGCCCCAAGCCGGGCGGCTACACCTTC
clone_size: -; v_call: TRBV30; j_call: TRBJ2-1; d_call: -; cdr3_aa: CAWNFYNEQFF; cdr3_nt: TGTGCCTGGAATTTTTACAATGAGCAGTTCTTC
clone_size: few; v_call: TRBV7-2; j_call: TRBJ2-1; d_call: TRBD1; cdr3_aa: CASSLSGQHNEQFF; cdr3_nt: TGTGCCAGCAGCTTATCGGGACAGCACAATGAGCAGTTCTTC
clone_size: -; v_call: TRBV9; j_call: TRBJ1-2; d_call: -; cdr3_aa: CASSVGEGRHYGYTF; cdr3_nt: TGTGCCAGCAGCGTAGGGGAGGGTCGTCACTATGGCTACACCTTC
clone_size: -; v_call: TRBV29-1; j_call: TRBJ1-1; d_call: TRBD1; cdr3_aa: CSATQGAGSYTEAFF; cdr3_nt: TGCAGCGCAACCCAGGGGGCGGGTAGTTACACTGAAGCTTTCTTT
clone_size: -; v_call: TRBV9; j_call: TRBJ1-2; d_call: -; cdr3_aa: CASSVAGDYGYTF; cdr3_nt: TGTGCCAGCAGCGTAGCAGGGGACTATGGCTACACCTTC
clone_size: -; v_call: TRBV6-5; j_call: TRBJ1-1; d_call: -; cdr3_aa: CASRTQNTEAFF; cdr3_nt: TGTGCCAGCAGAACACAGAACACTGAAGCTTTCTTT
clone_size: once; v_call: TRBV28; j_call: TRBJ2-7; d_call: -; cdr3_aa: CASSLAYEQYF; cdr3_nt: TGTGCCAGCAGTCTCGCCTACGAGCAGTACTTC
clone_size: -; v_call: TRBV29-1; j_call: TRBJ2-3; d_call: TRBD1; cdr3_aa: CSVVGTGVTDTQYF; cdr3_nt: TGCAGCGTGGTCGGGACAGGGGTTACAGATACGCAGTATTTT
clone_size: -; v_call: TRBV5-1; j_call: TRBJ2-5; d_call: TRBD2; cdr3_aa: CASSLAPSGVETQYF; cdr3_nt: TGCGCCAGCAGCTTGGCCCCTAGCGGGGTAGAGACCCAGTACTTC
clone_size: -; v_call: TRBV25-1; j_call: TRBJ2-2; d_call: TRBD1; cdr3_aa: CASSGTGSNTGELFF; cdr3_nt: TGTGCCAGCAGTGGGACAGGATCCAACACCGGGGAGCTGTTTTTT
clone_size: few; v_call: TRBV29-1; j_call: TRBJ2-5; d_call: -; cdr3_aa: CSVTGDTQETQYF; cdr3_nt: TGCAGCGTTACGGGGGACACTCAAGAGACCCAGTACTTC
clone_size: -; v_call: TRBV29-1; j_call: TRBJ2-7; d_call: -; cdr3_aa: CSVLTGAYEQYF; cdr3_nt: TGCAGCGTTCTGACGGGAGCCTACGAGCAGTACTTC
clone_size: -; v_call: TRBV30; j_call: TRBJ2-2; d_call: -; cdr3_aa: CAWSVPPGELFF; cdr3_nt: TGTGCCTGGAGTGTACCCCCCGGGGAGCTGTTTTTT
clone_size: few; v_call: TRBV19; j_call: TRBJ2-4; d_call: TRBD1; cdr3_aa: CASSTSPLSDRGLEDIQYF; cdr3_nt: TGTGCCAGTAGTACATCCCCCTTGTCGGACAGGGGGCTTGAGGACATTCAGTACTTC
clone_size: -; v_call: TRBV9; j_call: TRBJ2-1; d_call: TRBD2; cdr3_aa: CASSGSGRARNEQFF; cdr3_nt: TGTGCCAGCAGCGGAAGCGGGAGGGCCAGAAATGAGCAGTTCTTC
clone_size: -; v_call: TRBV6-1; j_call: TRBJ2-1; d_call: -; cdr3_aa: CASSAWESSYNEQFF; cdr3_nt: TGTGCCAGCAGTGCTTGGGAAAGCTCCTACAATGAGCAGTTCTTC
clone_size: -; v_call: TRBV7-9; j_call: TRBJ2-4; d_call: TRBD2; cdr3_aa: CASSQQGLAGPLAKNIQYF; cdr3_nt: TGTGCCAGCAGCCAACAAGGTCTAGCGGGGCCTCTAGCCAAAAACATTCAGTACTTC
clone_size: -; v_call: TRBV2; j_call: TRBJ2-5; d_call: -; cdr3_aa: CASSELGTLGETQYF; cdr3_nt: TGTGCCAGCAGTGAGTTAGGGACCCTGGGGGAGACCCAGTACTTC
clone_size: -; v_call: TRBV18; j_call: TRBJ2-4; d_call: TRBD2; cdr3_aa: CASSPTSGMPKNIQYF; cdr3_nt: TGTGCCAGCTCACCAACTAGCGGGATGCCCAAAAACATTCAGTACTTC
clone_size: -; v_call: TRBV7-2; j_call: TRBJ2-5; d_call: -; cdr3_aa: CASSLGAQETQYF; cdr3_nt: TGTGCCAGCAGCTTGGGTGCTCAAGAGACCCAGTACTTC
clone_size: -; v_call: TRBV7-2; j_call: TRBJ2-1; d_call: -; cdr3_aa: CASSLRGSSYNEQFF; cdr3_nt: TGTGCCAGCAGCCTTAGGGGCAGCTCCTACAATGAGCAGTTCTTC
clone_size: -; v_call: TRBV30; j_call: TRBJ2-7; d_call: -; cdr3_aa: CAFDRGGSEQYF; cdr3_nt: TGTGCCTTTGACAGAGGAGGGAGCGAGCAGTACTTC
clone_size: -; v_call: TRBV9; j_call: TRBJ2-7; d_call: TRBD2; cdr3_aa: CASSATSGSREQYF; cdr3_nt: TGTGCCAGCAGCGCGACTAGCGGCAGCCGCGAGCAGTACTTC
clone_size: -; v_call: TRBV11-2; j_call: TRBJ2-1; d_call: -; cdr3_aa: CASTSKEGSSYNEQFF; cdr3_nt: TGTGCCAGCACCTCAAAGGAGGGAAGCTCCTACAATGAGCAGTTCTTC
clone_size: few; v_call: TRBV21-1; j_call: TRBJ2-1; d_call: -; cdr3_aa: CASSKKVF; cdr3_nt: TGTGCCAGCAGCAAAAAAGTCTTC
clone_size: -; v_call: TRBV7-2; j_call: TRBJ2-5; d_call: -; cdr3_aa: CASSSDGRQETQYF; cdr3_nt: TGTGCCAGCAGTTCCGACGGCCGGCAAGAGACCCAGTACTTC
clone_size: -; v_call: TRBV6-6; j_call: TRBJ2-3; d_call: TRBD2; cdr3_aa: CASTQAGGSTDTQYF; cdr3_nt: TGTGCCAGCACCCAAGCGGGAGGTTCCACAGATACGCAGTATTTT
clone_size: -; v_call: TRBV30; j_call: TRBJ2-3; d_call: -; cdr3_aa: CAWSVSLLRSRTDTQYF; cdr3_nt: TGTGCCTGGAGTGTATCCCTTTTGCGGAGTCGCACAGATACGCAGTATTTT
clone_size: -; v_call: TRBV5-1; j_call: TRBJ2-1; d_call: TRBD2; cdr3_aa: CASSLTSGGYNEQFF; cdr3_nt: TGCGCCAGCAGCTTGACTAGCGGAGGTTACAATGAGCAGTTCTTC
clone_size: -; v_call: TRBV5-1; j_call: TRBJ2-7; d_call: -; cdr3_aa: CASSLVGYEQYF; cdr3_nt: TGCGCCAGCAGCTTGGTAGGCTACGAGCAGTACTTC
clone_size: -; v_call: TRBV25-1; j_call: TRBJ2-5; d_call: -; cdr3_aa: CASSEQGRETQYF; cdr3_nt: TGTGCCAGCAGTGAGCAGGGTAGAGAGACCCAGTACTTC
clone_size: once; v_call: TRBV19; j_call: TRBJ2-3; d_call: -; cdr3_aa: CASMNQRLTDTQYF; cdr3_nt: TGTGCCAGTATGAACCAGCGTCTCACAGATACGCAGTATTTT
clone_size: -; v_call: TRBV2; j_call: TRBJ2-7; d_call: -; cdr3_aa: CASITQGRYSYEQYF; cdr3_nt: TGTGCCAGCATCACCCAGGGACGGTACTCCTACGAGCAGTACTTC
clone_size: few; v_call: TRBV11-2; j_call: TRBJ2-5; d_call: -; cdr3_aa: CASSSRETQYF; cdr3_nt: TGTGCCAGCAGCTCGAGAGAGACCCAGTACTTC
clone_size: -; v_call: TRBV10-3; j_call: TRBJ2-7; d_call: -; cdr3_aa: CAISESTRGSNEQYF; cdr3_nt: TGTGCCATCAGTGAGTCGACAAGGGGATCCAACGAGCAGTACTTC
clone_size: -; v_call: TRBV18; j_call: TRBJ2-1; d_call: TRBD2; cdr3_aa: CASSRSGIEDEQFF; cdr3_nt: TGTGCCAGCTCACGTAGCGGGATTGAAGATGAGCAGTTCTTC
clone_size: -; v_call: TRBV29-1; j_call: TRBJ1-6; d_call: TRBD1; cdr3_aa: CSVRTGVVSPLHF; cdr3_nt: TGCAGCGTCCGAACAGGGGTAGTTTCACCCCTCCACTTT
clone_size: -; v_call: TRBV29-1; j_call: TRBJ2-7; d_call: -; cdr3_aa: CSVYGQGGNEQYF; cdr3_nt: TGCAGCGTTTATGGGCAGGGTGGTAACGAGCAGTACTTC
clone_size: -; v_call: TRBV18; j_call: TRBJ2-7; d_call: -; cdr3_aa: CASSPRRIAYEQYF; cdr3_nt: TGTGCCAGCTCACCGCGCAGGATTGCCTACGAGCAGTACTTC